A selection of T cell receptor beta chains follows, all from one sample in a study of identical twins. TCRdb re-called the 5' RACE reads with MiXCR, one entry per CDR3 protein. The sample has some 500,000 distinct CDR3 sequences, approximately 22% seen once; the top ten hold 0.91%. These data also featured in a second study, about T cells expressing NK-cell markers.

The specimen was CD4+ T cells sorted from blood. The receptors come from a woman younger than 35 in good health. Each CDR3 is given with its conserved first and last residue. D genes are given only for firm matches. Expanded clones get a size class; other rows say once, few or many, or leave the size out.

>NA|TRBV23-1|TRBJ1-4|NA
CASSRAGEKLFF
TGCGCCAGCAGCCGAGCGGGGGAAAAACTGTTTTTT
>NA|TRBV6-1|TRBJ2-1|NA
CASSRPDLAHNEQFF
TGTGCCAGCAGCCGACCCGACCTGGCCCACAATGAGCAGTTCTTC
>NA|TRBV6-2/TRBV6-3|TRBJ2-2|TRBD2
CASRRNLAGGGAGELFF
TGTGCCAGCAGACGGAACTTAGCGGGAGGAGGTGCCGGGGAGCTGTTTTTT
>NA|TRBV10-3|TRBJ2-6|TRBD1
CAISGQGASSGANVLTF
TGTGCCATCAGTGGACAGGGGGCGTCCTCTGGGGCCAACGTCCTGACTTTC
>once|TRBV6-1|TRBJ1-6|NA
CASSEDIGQTNSPLHF
TGTGCCAGCAGTGAAGATATAGGGCAGACCAATTCACCCCTCCACTTT
>few|TRBV18|TRBJ1-2|NA
CASSPTTGKDGYTF
TGTGCCAGCTCACCAACTACGGGGAAGGATGGCTACACCTTC
>NA|TRBV24-1|TRBJ1-6|NA
CATASEHWLNSPLHF
TGTGCCACCGCGTCTGAACATTGGCTGAATTCACCCCTCCACTTT
>NA|TRBV4-3|TRBJ1-2|NA
CASSQVVGTYGYTF
TGCGCCAGCAGCCAAGTAGTAGGGACCTATGGCTACACCTTC
>few|TRBV5-1|TRBJ2-2|NA
CASSLSVGSTGELFF
TGCGCCAGCAGCTTGTCTGTGGGGAGCACCGGGGAGCTGTTTTTT
>NA|TRBV9|TRBJ2-3|NA
CASSVGSATDTQYF
TGTGCCAGCAGCGTAGGGAGTGCCACAGATACGCAGTATTTT
>few|TRBV15|TRBJ1-2|TRBD1
CATSHGTGGYGYTF
TGTGCCACCAGCCACGGGACAGGGGGGTATGGCTACACCTTC
>NA|TRBV20-1|TRBJ1-5|TRBD1
CSGGQGSQPQHF
TGCAGTGGGGGACAGGGGAGTCAGCCCCAGCATTTT
>NA|TRBV2|TRBJ2-2|TRBD2
CASSDRASGTGELFF
TGTGCCAGCAGTGATAGGGCTAGCGGAACCGGGGAGCTGTTTTTT
>once|TRBV20-1|TRBJ2-3|TRBD2
CSARRPSGKLGTQYF
TGCAGTGCCCGACGTCCTAGCGGGAAGTTGGGTACGCAGTATTTT
>few|TRBV5-5|TRBJ2-7|NA
CASSLLARDYEQYF
TGTGCCAGCAGCTTACTAGCTCGGGACTACGAGCAGTACTTC
>many|TRBV20-1|TRBJ2-3|TRBD1
CSASDRDRETTDTQYF
TGCAGTGCTAGCGACCGGGACAGGGAAACCACAGATACGCAGTATTTT
>once|TRBV15|TRBJ2-7|TRBD1
CATSRDRTGKEQYF
TGTGCCACCAGCAGAGATCGGACAGGGAAAGAGCAGTACTTC
>NA|TRBV20-1|TRBJ1-5|NA
CSANRADQPQHF
TGCAGTGCTAACAGGGCGGATCAGCCCCAGCATTTT
>NA|TRBV29-1|TRBJ1-2|NA
CSVEKRSNLYGYTF
TGCAGCGTTGAAAAGCGCAGTAACCTTTATGGCTACACCTTC
>few|TRBV7-9|TRBJ1-5|NA
CASSLLEGLGENQPQHF
TGTGCCAGCAGCTTATTGGAGGGGTTAGGGGAAAATCAGCCCCAGCATTTT
>NA|TRBV20-1|TRBJ1-2|TRBD1
CSARQGDGFYGYTF
TGCAGTGCTAGACAGGGGGATGGGTTCTATGGCTACACCTTC
>NA|TRBV19|TRBJ1-5|TRBD1
CASKNRGRVQPQHF
TGTGCCAGTAAGAACAGGGGGCGCGTTCAGCCCCAGCATTTT
>once|TRBV7-2|TRBJ2-3|TRBD2
CASRPTSGVGTDTQYF
TGTGCCAGCAGACCCACTAGCGGGGTTGGGACAGATACGCAGTATTTT
>many|TRBV12-3/TRBV12-4|TRBJ1-5|NA
CASTTKVNQPQHF
TGTGCCAGCACCACAAAAGTCAATCAGCCCCAGCATTTT
>few|TRBV2|TRBJ1-2|NA
CASSVRGTALYGYTF
TGTGCCAGCAGTGTGAGAGGGACGGCTCTCTATGGCTACACCTTC
>NA|TRBV5-1|TRBJ2-7|TRBD2
CASSLGRLAGGSREQYF
TGCGCCAGCAGCTTGGGCCGCCTAGCGGGAGGTTCTCGGGAGCAGTACTTC
>NA|TRBV30|TRBJ2-1|NA
CAWGWNEQFF
TGTGCCTGGGGGTGGAATGAGCAGTTCTTC
>NA|TRBV20-1|TRBJ2-7|NA
CSANRISYEQYF
TGCAGTGCTAACCGGATCTCCTACGAGCAGTACTTC
>NA|TRBV11-2|TRBJ2-7|TRBD2
CATRGLAGGVVDEQYF
TGTGCCACCCGGGGACTAGCGGGAGGAGTGGTTGACGAGCAGTACTTC
>NA|TRBV12-3/TRBV12-4|TRBJ1-4|TRBD1
CASSFPGTGTKKLFF
TGTGCCAGCAGTTTCCCCGGGACAGGGACGAAAAAACTGTTTTTT
>once|TRBV6-1|TRBJ1-4|TRBD1
CASRIQGRDEKLFF
TGTGCCAGCAGGATACAGGGGAGGGATGAAAAACTGTTTTTT
>NA|TRBV19|TRBJ2-7|NA
CASRSWDNSYEQYF
TGTGCCAGTAGAAGTTGGGACAACTCCTACGAGCAGTACTTC
>NA|TRBV3-1|TRBJ2-6|TRBD1
CASSQGDSASGANVLTF
TGTGCCAGCAGCCAAGGGGACAGCGCCTCTGGGGCCAACGTCCTGACTTTC
>NA|TRBV12-3/TRBV12-4|TRBJ2-1|NA
CASSGRTSSYNEQFF
TGTGCCAGCAGCGGACGTACGAGCTCCTACAATGAGCAGTTCTTC
>many|TRBV20-1|TRBJ1-1|NA
CSAPGRRGNTEAFF
TGCAGTGCTCCGGGCCGGCGGGGGAACACTGAAGCTTTCTTT
>NA|TRBV6-1|TRBJ1-6|NA
CASSRQPTDNSPLHF
TGTGCCAGCAGTCGGCAACCCACGGATAATTCACCCCTCCACTTT
>NA|TRBV7-9|TRBJ2-1|NA
CASSLPEGVNEQFF
TGTGCCAGCAGCCTTCCGGAGGGGGTCAATGAGCAGTTCTTC
>NA|TRBV30|TRBJ2-1|NA
CAWSLDGSSYNEQFF
TGTGCCTGGAGTTTGGACGGGAGCTCCTACAATGAGCAGTTCTTC
>NA|TRBV24-1|TRBJ2-2|NA
CATGTSNTGELFF
TGTGCCACAGGGACGTCGAACACCGGGGAGCTGTTTTTT
>NA|TRBV7-7|TRBJ2-2|NA
CASSADNTGELFF
TGTGCTAGCAGCGCAGACAACACCGGGGAGCTGTTTTTT
>NA|TRBV27|TRBJ2-7|NA
CANALKRGTTSYEQYF
TGTGCCAATGCGTTAAAAAGGGGGACAACTTCCTACGAGCAGTACTTC
>NA|TRBV27|TRBJ2-1|NA
CASSSPPRANNERQFF
TGTGCCAGCAGCTCCCCCCCGAGGGCTAACAATGAGCGGCAGTTCTTC
>NA|TRBV20-1|TRBJ2-2|NA
CSASNGNTGELFF
TGCAGTGCTAGTAACGGGAACACCGGGGAGCTGTTTTTT
>NA|TRBV29-1|TRBJ2-7|NA
CSVSWRAEQYF
TGCAGCGTTTCATGGAGGGCCGAGCAGTACTTC
>few|TRBV9|TRBJ2-5|TRBD2
CASNPGGRIQETQYF
TGTGCCAGCAACCCCGGGGGGAGGATCCAAGAGACCCAGTACTTC
>NA|TRBV9|TRBJ2-3|TRBD1
CASRGITGTGAFTDTQYF
TGTGCCAGCAGGGGGATAACCGGGACAGGGGCATTCACAGATACGCAGTATTTT
>few|TRBV24-1|TRBJ2-2|TRBD1
CATSDPGQGDAGELFF
TGTGCCACCAGTGACCCGGGACAGGGTGACGCCGGGGAGCTGTTTTTT
>many|TRBV20-1|TRBJ2-1|NA
CSARGRLASYNEQFF
TGCAGTGCTAGAGGACGCCTAGCGAGCTACAATGAGCAGTTCTTC
>few|TRBV7-9|TRBJ1-2|TRBD1
CASSPDRGVYGYTF
TGTGCCAGCAGCCCTGACAGGGGTGTATATGGCTACACCTTC
>few|TRBV20-1|TRBJ2-7|NA
CSAHHSYEQYF
TGCAGTGCGCACCATTCCTACGAGCAGTACTTC
>NA|TRBV7-8|TRBJ1-2|NA
CASSLGRRENYGYTF
TGTGCCAGCAGCTTAGGTAGGCGCGAGAACTATGGCTACACCTTC